This T cell receptor beta chain was identified during a study of T cell clonality in common variable immunodeficiency. Study outcomes and limitations: Compared with controls, CVID subjects had fewer shared TCRbeta clones. In common variable immunodeficiency, TCR beta chains reportedly carried fewer deletions and N-nucleotide insertions.

As for this clone: Its target is unknown. With the read ending 3 residues before the CDR3 end, the germline J gene is used to fill in that end.

Sequencing used immunoSEQ multiplex PCR; TCRdb keeps in-frame clones, though not all of them. The specimen gives approximately 12,000 clones without singletons; the ten biggest hold 7.1%. Caucasian heritage predominated among both patients and controls. The CDR3 runs to 16 residues. Germline loops: CDR1 KGHSH, CDR2 LQKENI. V was pared by 0 bases and J by 2 bases, with 6 bases of the junction left unmatched. This sequence joins TRBV18 and TRBJ2-7; 8 bases map to TRBD2. Sequenced: peripheral blood mononuclear cells. This sequence was found in a human donor with common variable immunodeficiency. The CDR3 loop is CASSPPASGQTYEQYF. The sequenced CDR3 bases are TGTGCCAGCTCACCACCGGCTAGCGGGCAAACCTACGAG.